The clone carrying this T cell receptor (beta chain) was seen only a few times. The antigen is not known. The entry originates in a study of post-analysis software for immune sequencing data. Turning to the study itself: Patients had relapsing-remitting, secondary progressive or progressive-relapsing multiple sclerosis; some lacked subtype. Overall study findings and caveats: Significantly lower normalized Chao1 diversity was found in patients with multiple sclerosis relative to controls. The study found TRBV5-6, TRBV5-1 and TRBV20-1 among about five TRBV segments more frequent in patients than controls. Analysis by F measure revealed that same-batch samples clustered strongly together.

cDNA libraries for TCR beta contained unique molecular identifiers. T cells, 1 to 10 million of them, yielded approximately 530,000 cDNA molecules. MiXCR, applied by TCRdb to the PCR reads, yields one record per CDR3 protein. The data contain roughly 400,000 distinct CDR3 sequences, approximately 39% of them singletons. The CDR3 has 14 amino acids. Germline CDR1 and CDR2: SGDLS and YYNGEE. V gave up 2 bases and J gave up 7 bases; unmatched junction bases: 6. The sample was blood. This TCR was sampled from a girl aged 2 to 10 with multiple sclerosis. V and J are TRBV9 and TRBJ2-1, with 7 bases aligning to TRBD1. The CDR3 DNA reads TGTGCCAGCAGCGTCGGGACAGCTCTTAATGAGCAGTTCTTC. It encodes CASSVGTALNEQFF.